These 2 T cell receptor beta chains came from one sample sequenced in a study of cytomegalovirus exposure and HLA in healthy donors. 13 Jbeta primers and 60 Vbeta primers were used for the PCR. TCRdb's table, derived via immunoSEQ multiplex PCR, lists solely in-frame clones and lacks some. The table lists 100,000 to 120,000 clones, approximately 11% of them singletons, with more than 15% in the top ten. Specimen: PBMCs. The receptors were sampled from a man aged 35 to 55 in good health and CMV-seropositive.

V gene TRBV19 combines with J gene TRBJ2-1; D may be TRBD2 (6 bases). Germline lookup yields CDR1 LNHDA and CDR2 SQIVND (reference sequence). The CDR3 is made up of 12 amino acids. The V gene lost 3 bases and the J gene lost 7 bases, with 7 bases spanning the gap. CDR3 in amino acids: CASSIRGNEQFF. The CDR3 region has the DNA TGTGCCAGTAGTATTCGGGGGAATGAGCAGTTCTTC.

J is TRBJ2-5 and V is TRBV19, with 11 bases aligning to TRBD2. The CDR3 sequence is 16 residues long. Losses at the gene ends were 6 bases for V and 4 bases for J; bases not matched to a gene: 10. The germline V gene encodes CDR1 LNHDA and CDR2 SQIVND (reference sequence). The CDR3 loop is CASSSRSSGRGETQYF. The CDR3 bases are TGTGCCAGTAGCTCACGGAGTAGCGGGAGGGGAGAGACCCAGTACTTC.